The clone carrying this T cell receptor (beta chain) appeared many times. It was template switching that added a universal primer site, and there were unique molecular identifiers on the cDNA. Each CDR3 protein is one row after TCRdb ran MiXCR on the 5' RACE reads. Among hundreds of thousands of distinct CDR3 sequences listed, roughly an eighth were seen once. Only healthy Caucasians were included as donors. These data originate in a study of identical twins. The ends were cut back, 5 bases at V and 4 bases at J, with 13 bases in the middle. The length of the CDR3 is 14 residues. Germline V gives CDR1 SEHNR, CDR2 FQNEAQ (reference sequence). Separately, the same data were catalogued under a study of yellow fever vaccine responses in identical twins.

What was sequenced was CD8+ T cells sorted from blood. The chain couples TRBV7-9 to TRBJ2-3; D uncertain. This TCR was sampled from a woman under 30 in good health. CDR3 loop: CASSAPELADTQYF. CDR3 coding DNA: TGTGCCAGCAGCGCCCCGGAGCTAGCAGATACGCAGTATTTT.